These T cell receptor beta chains were read from a single sample in a study of blood T cell repertoires in COVID-19. Assay used: immunoSEQ multiplex PCR; TCRdb lists only in-frame clones, some missing. The table includes a few hundred thousand clones, less than 85% detected once. Material for sequencing was peripheral blood. The receptors shown here come from a woman in her late teens or twenties with acute or convalescent COVID-19. Each CDR3 is given with its conserved first and last residue. The D gene is left open where the match is weak. Where a row states a size, it is once, few, many or the class of an expanded clone; other rows omit it.

d_gene | j_gene | v_gene | abundance | CDR3nt | CDR3aa
. | TRBJ2-3 | TRBV5-1 | . | TGCGCCAGCAGCAGTACCGTAATGCGAGCGGGTGGGAGCACAGATACGCAGTATTTT | CASSSTVMRAGGSTDTQYF
. | TRBJ1-1 | TRBV6-4 | . | TGTGCCAGCAGGACTTACGACAGAATGAACACTGAAGCTTTCTTT | CASRTYDRMNTEAFF
TRBD1 | TRBJ2-1 | TRBV5-4 | . | TGTGCCAGCAGCTTGGACCGCCGACAGGGTCTGGGGCTTCATGAGCAGTTCTTC | CASSLDRRQGLGLHEQFF
TRBD1 | TRBJ1-4 | TRBV11-3 | . | TGTGCCAGCAGCTTGACGACAGGGGGTGGTGAAAAACTGTTTTTT | CASSLTTGGGEKLFF
. | TRBJ1-2 | TRBV7-3 | . | TGTGCCAGCAGCCCCGTCAGAGGGGGGGCCTATGGCTACACCTTC | CASSPVRGGAYGYTF
TRBD1 | TRBJ1-1 | TRBV9 | . | TGTGCCAGCAGTGCCACAGGGGGGGCCCCTGAAGCTTTCTTT | CASSATGGAPEAFF
. | TRBJ1-5 | TRBV7-9 | few | TGTGCCAGCAGCTCCCCACTTCAGCCCCAGCATTTT | CASSSPLQPQHF
. | TRBJ1-2 | TRBV7-9 | once | TGTGCCAGCAGCTTAGTAACGGGAGGGGACACCTTC | CASSLVTGGDTF
TRBD1 | TRBJ1-5 | TRBV28 | . | TGTGCCAGCAGTTTCTTCGGGACAGGGACTGATCAGCCCCAGCATTTT | CASSFFGTGTDQPQHF
. | TRBJ2-3 | TRBV7-9 | . | TGTGCCAGCAGCTCCACAGGGCCAGATACGCAGTATTTT | CASSSTGPDTQYF
. | TRBJ2-2 | TRBV5-1 | . | TGCGCCAGCACCCTAGAGGGGGAGCTGTTTTTT | CASTLEGELFF
TRBD2 | TRBJ2-5 | TRBV6-5 | . | TGTGCCAGCAGTTCCCCGGGGAGGGTAGAGACCCAGTACTTC | CASSSPGRVETQYF
TRBD1 | TRBJ1-1 | TRBV5-1 | . | TGCGCCAACGGACAGGGAGTCACTGAAGCTTTCTTT | CANGQGVTEAFF
TRBD2 | TRBJ2-5 | TRBV3-1/TRBV3-2 | . | TGTGCCAGCAGCCAAGGACTAGCGGGAGAGACCCAGTACTTC | CASSQGLAGETQYF
TRBD1 | TRBJ2-7 | TRBV28 | . | TGTGCCAGCAGTTTGGGACAGGGTCCCTACGAGCAGTACTTC | CASSLGQGPYEQYF
TRBD1 | TRBJ1-2 | TRBV5-1 | many | TGCGCCAGCAGCACGGGGCGGGACAGCCTTGAGGGCTACACCTTC | CASSTGRDSLEGYTF
TRBD1 | TRBJ1-2 | TRBV6-1 | . | TGTGCCAGCAGTGAAGCTGGACAGGGCAGTCCTAACTCTGGCTACACCTTC | CASSEAGQGSPNSGYTF
. | TRBJ1-5 | TRBV2 | . | TGTGCCAGCAGTGATAGTAGCAATCAGCCCCAGCATTTT | CASSDSSNQPQHF
TRBD2 | TRBJ2-3 | TRBV25-1 | few | TGTGCCAGCAGTGAATATAGGCTAGCGGGAGGTACAGATACGCAGTATTTT | CASSEYRLAGGTDTQYF
TRBD1 | TRBJ1-4 | TRBV10-3 | . | TGTGCCACCATGGACAGGGGTAGGAATGAAAAACTGTTTTTT | CATMDRGRNEKLFF
. | TRBJ2-6 | TRBV19 | . | TGTGCCACTCAACTTTACTCTGGGGCCAACGTCCTGACTTTC | CATQLYSGANVLTF
TRBD1 | TRBJ1-2 | TRBV18 | . | TGTGCCAGCTCACCTTCGATCCCGGACAGGACCCTTCGCACCTTC | CASSPSIPDRTLRTF
TRBD2 | TRBJ2-1 | TRBV9 | . | TGTGCCAGCAGCGCCAGCGGGGCAGACTACAATGAGCAGTTCTTC | CASSASGADYNEQFF